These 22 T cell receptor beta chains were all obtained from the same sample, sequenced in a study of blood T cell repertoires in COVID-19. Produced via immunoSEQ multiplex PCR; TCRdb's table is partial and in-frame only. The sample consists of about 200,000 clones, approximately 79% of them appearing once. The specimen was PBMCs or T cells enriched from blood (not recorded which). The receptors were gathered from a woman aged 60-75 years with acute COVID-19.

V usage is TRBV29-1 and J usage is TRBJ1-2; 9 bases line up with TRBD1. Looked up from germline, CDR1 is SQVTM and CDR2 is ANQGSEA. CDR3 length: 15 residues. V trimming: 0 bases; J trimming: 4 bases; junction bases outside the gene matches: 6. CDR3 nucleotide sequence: TGCAGCGTTGAAGAATCGACAGGGGGAGGCTATGGCTACACCTTC. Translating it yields CSVEESTGGGYGYTF.

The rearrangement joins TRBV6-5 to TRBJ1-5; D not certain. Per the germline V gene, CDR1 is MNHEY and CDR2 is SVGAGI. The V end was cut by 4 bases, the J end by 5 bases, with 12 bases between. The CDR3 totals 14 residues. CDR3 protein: CASSWPPGYQPQHF. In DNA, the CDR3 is TGTGCCAGCAGTTGGCCACCGGGATATCAGCCCCAGCATTTT.

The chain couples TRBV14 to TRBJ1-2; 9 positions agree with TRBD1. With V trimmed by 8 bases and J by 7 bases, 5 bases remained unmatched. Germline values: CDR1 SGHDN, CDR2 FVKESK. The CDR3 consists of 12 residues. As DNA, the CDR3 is TGTGCCAGCTCCCGGGACAGGGTTGGCTACACCTTC. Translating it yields CASSRDRVGYTF.

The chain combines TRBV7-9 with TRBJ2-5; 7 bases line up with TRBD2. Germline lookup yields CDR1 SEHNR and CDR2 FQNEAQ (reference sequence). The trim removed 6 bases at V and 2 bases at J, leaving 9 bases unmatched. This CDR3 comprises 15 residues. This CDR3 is CASRTWGGEQETQYF. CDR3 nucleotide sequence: TGTGCCAGCAGAACTTGGGGAGGGGAGCAAGAGACCCAGTACTTC. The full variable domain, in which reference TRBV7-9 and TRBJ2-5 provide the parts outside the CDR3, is DTGVSQNPRHKITKRGQNVTFRCDPISEHNRLYWYRQTLGQGPEFLTYFQNEAQLEKSRLLSDRFSAERPKGSFSTLEIQRTEQGDSAMYLCASRTWGGEQETQYFGPGTRLLVL.

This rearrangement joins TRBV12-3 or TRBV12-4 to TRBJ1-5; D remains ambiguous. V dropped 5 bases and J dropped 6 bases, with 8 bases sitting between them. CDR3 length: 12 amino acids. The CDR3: CASSLLRQPQHF. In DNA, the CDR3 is TGTGCCAGCAGTCTCCTCCGTCAGCCCCAGCATTTT.

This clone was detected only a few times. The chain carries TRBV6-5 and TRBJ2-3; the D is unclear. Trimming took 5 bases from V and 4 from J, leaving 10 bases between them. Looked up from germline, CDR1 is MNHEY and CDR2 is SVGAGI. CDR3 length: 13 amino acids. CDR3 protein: CASSRFGPDTQYF. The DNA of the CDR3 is TGTGCCAGCAGTCGTTTCGGTCCAGATACGCAGTATTTT.

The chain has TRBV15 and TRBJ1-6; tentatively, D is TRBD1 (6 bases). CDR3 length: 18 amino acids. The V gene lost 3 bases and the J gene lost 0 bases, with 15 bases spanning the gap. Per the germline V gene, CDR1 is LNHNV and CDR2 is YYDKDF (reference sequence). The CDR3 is CATSSATGTSSYNSPLHF. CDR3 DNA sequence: TGTGCCACCAGCAGTGCGACAGGCACGAGCTCCTATAATTCACCCCTCCACTTT.

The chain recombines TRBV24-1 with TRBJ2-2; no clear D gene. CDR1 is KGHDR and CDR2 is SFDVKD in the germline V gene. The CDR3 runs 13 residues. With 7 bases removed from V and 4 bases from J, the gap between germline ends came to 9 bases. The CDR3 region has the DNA TGTGCCACCAGCCTCAGTGGCACCGGGGAGCTGTTTTTT. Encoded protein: CATSLSGTGELFF.

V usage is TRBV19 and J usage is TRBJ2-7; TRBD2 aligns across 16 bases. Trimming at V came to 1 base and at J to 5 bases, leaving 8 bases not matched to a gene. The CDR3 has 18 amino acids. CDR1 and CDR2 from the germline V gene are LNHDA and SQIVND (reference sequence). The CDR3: CASSIVPGLAGGLDEQYF. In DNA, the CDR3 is TGTGCCAGTAGTATAGTTCCGGGACTAGCGGGAGGGCTAGACGAGCAGTACTTC.

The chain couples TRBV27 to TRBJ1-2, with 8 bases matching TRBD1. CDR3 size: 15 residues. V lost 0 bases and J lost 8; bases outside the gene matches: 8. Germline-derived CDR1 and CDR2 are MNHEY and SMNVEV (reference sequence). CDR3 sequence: CASSLSGQVLEGYTF. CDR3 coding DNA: TGTGCCAGCAGTTTATCGGGACAGGTTCTAGAAGGCTACACCTTC.

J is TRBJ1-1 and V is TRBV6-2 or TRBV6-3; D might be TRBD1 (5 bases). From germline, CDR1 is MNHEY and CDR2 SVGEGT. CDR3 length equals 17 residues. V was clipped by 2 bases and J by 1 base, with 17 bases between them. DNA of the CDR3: TGTGCCAGCAGTTACCCGGCCGGGGGTTTGAGGAACACTGAAGCTTTCTTT. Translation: CASSYPAGGLRNTEAFF.

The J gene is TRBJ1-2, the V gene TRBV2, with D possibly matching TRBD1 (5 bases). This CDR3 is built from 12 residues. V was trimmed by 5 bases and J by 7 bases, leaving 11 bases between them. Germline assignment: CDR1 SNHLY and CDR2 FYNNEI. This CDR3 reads CASSRGEAGYTF. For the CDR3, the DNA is TGTGCCAGCAGTAGGGGCGAGGCTGGCTACACCTTC.

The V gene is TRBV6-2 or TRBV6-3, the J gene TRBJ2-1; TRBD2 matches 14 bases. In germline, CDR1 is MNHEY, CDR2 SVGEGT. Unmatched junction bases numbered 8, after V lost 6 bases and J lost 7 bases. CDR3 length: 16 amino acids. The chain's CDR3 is CASSQGLAGVRNEQFF. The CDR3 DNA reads TGTGCCAGCAGCCAGGGACTAGCGGGGGTTCGGAATGAGCAGTTCTTC.

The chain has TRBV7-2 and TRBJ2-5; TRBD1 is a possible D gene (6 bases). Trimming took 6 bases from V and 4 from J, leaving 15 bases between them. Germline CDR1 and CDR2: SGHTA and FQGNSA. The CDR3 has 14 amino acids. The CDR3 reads CASRLPGHSETQYF. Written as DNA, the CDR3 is TGTGCCAGCAGACTTCCGGGACACTCAGAGACCCAGTACTTC.

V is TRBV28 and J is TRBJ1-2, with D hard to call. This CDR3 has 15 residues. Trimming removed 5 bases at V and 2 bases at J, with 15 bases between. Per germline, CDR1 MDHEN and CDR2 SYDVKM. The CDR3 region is CASSRQLATNYGYTF. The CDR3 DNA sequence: TGTGCCAGCAGTCGCCAGTTAGCAACCAACTATGGCTACACCTTC.

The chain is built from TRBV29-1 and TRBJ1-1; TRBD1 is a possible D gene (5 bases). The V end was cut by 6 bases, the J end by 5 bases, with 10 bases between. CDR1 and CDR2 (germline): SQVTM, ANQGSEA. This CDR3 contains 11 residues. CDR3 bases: TGCAGCGTACAAAGACAGACTGAAGCTTTCTTT. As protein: CSVQRQTEAFF.

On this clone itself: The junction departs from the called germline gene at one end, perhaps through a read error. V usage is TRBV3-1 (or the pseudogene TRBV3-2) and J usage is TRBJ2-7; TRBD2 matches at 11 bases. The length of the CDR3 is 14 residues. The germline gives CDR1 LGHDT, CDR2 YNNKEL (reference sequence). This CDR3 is CASSQGLAGYEQYF. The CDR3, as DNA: TGTGCCAGCAGTCAAGGACTAGCGGGCTACGAGCAGTACTTC.

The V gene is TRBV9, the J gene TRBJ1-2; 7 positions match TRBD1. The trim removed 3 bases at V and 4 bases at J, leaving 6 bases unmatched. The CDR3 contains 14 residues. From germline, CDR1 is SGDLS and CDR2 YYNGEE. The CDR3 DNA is TGTGCCAGCAGCGAGCCCGGGACAGTCTATGGCTACACCTTC. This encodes CASSEPGTVYGYTF.

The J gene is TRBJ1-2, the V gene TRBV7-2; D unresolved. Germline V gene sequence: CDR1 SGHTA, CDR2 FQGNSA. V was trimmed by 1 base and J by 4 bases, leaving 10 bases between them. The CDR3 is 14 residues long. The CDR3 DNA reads TGTGCCAGCAGCTTAGACTCTCAATCCTATGGCTACACCTTC. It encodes CASSLDSQSYGYTF.

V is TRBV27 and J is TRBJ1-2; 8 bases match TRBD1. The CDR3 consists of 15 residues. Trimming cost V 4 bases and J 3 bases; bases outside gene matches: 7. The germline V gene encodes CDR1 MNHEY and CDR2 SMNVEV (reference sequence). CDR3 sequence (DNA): TGTGCCAGCAGTTACATCGGACAGGGAGACTATGGCTACACCTTC. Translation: CASSYIGQGDYGYTF.

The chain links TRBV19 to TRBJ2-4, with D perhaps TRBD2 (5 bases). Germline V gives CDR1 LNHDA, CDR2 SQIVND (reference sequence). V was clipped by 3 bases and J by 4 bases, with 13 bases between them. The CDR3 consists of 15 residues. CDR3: CASSIFGGFKNIQYF. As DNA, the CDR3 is TGTGCCAGTAGTATTTTTGGAGGATTTAAAAACATTCAGTACTTC.

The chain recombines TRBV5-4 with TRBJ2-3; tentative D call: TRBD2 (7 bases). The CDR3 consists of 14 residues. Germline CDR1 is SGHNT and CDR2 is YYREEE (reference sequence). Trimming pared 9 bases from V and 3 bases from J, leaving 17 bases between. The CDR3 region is CATSRGGATDTQYF. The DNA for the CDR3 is TGTGCCACCTCAAGGGGGGGGGCTACAGATACGCAGTATTTT.